The 10 T cell receptor beta chains given below trace back to one sample, sequenced in a study of blood T cell repertoires in COVID-19. Method: immunoSEQ multiplex PCR; TCRdb's copy keeps in-frame clones and lacks some. The data hold under 300,000 clones, with around 89% observed a single time. The specimen sequenced was peripheral blood. These receptors were collected from a woman in her 40s who had recovered from COVID-19.

The chain joins TRBV11-2 to TRBJ2-1; TRBD2 is a possible D gene (6 bases). Deletions cut 0 bases from V and 0 bases from J, with 18 bases between. The CDR3 sequence is 19 residues long. CDR1 is SGHAT, CDR2 FQNNGV, per germline. The CDR3 spells CASSLDLGRGLRSYNEQFF. The CDR3 DNA reads TGTGCCAGCAGCTTAGATTTGGGGCGGGGACTCCGCTCCTACAATGAGCAGTTCTTC.

The V and J genes are TRBV27 and TRBJ2-1; 8 positions match TRBD1. V was clipped by 5 bases and J by 4 bases; unmatched bases: 7. The germline CDR1 and CDR2 sequences are MNHEY and SMNVEV (reference sequence). The CDR3 runs 15 residues. In nucleotides, the CDR3 is TGTGCCAGCAGTCCCCAGGGGGCGGGGTACAATGAGCAGTTCTTC. This sequence encodes CASSPQGAGYNEQFF.

The rearrangement uses TRBV10-3 and TRBJ1-1; possibly TRBD1 for D (6 bases). Germline CDR1 and CDR2: ENHRY and SYGVKD. This CDR3 spans 14 amino acids. V dropped 4 bases and J dropped 4 bases, with 13 bases sitting between them. Here the CDR3 DNA reads TGTGCCATCAGTGGGGGCAGGGGTGGCACTGAAGCTTTCTTT. Translation: CAISGGRGGTEAFF.

The CDR3 loop reads CASSLGEAGGPRSYNEQFF. Here the CDR3 DNA reads TGTGCCAGCAGCCTAGGGGAAGCGGGAGGGCCCCGCTCCTACAATGAGCAGTTCTTC. The gene calls are TRBV9 and TRBJ2-1; TRBD2 matches at 10 bases. The J segment lost 0 bases and the V segment lost 4 bases, leaving 13 bases of the junction unmatched. CDR1 and CDR2 (germline): SGDLS, YYNGEE. The CDR3 spans 19 residues.

CDR3 in amino acids: CASSPQNQPQHF. The CDR3 nucleotides read TGTGCCAGCTCACCGCAGAATCAGCCCCAGCATTTT. The gene calls are TRBV18 and TRBJ1-5; D is undetermined. The CDR3 totals 12 residues. Germline V gives CDR1 KGHSH, CDR2 LQKENI. The V and J ends lost 3 bases and 4 bases respectively, with 4 bases between them.

The chain links TRBV9 to TRBJ2-1; D perhaps matches TRBD1 (6 bases). The CDR3 has 14 amino acids. Germline CDR1 SGDLS, CDR2 YYNGEE. V lost 4 bases and J lost 7, with 15 bases in between. CDR3 in DNA: TGTGCCAGCAGCCCCGCACAGGGTTTGAATGAGCAGTTCTTC. Its translation: CASSPAQGLNEQFF.

The chain combines TRBV6-2 or TRBV6-3 with TRBJ2-3; D remains ambiguous. Germline CDR1 reads MNHEY; CDR2 reads SVGEGT. Trimming shortened V by 0 bases and J by 2 bases, and 15 bases separated the two germline ends. This CDR3 contains 17 residues. The CDR3 DNA reads as TGTGCCAGCAGTTACTCGGTGGCACCCCGTCACACAGATACGCAGTATTTT. The encoded protein is CASSYSVAPRHTDTQYF.

This chain connects TRBV9 to TRBJ1-4; D not certain. Germline lookup yields CDR1 SGDLS and CDR2 YYNGEE. CDR3 length equals 14 residues. Trimming took off 3 bases at V and 4 bases at J, with 10 bases between the two ends. The chain's CDR3 is CASSGGWRNEKLFF. In DNA, the CDR3 is TGTGCCAGCAGCGGAGGGTGGCGTAATGAAAAACTGTTTTTT.

The chain links TRBV11-3 to TRBJ1-2, with D unclear. From germline, CDR1 is SGHNT and CDR2 YENEEA. The CDR3 spans 14 residues. Deletions cut 5 bases from V and 7 bases from J, with 17 bases between. This CDR3 reads CASSPAGSPGGYTF. Written as DNA, the CDR3 is TGTGCCAGCAGCCCAGCCGGGAGTCCGGGTGGCTACACCTTC.

The chain couples TRBV24-1 to TRBJ1-2; TRBD1 aligns across 9 bases. The ends lost 4 bases at V and 7 bases at J; junction bases unmatched: 3. Germline V CDR1 and CDR2: KGHDR, SFDVKD. The CDR3 runs to 13 residues. CDR3 coding DNA: TGTGCCACCAGTGACCGGACAGGGGTTGGCTACACCTTC. The encoded protein is CATSDRTGVGYTF.